This T cell receptor (beta chain) came from a study of cytomegalovirus exposure and HLA in healthy donors. The PCR employed 60 Vbeta primers together with 13 Jbeta primers. Profiled with immunoSEQ multiplex PCR; TCRdb holds only in-frame clones, not every one. Of 95,000 to 150,000 clones detected, less than 75% appear once; the ten largest clones hold around 4%. Germline values: CDR1 LGHNA, CDR2 YNFKEQ. Trimming took 5 bases from V and 11 from J; bases not matched to a gene: 14. The CDR3 totals 14 residues. The chain links TRBV4-2 to TRBJ1-1; TRBD1 aligns across 7 bases. The sequence was obtained from a woman aged 35 to 49 in good health and CMV-seronegative. Sequencing used PBMCs. DNA for the CDR3: TGTGCCAGCAGCTCGCCCCAAACAGGGGAAGTTGCTTTCTTT. It is translated as CASSSPQTGEVAFF.